The 3 T cell receptor beta chains below come from one sample, sequenced in a study of CD8 T cells in ankylosing spondylitis. Each CDR3 protein is one row after TCRdb ran MiXCR on the 5' RACE reads. The data hold 200,000 to 300,000 distinct CDR3 sequences, with 20% to 30% observed a single time. The source material was blood, either unsorted or a sorted T cell fraction (not recorded which). The source of these receptors is a male donor with ankylosing spondylitis or in good health (not recorded which).

This clonotype was detected a few times. The chain joins TRBV6-1 to TRBJ2-3, with TRBD1 matching 7 bases. The CDR3 has 13 residues. With 7 bases clipped from V and 9 bases from J, the junction kept 10 bases outside the gene matches. Germline V gene data show CDR1 as MNHNS and CDR2 as SASEGT. The CDR3, as DNA: TGTGCCAGCAACCCCAGTAGACAGGGAACGCAGTATTTT. This encodes CASNPSRQGTQYF.

This clonotype has at least ten counts. This CDR3 reads CSAQRAVVPTYEQYF. The CDR3 DNA reads TGCAGTGCCCAACGCGCCGTGGTCCCAACCTACGAGCAGTACTTC. The chain joins TRBV20-1 to TRBJ2-7, with D uncertain. Germline values: CDR1 DFQATT, CDR2 SNEGSKA (reference sequence). V dropped 6 bases and J dropped 2 bases, with 20 bases sitting between them. The CDR3 totals 15 residues.

The sample holds many counts of this clonotype. This sequence joins TRBV5-1 and TRBJ1-6, with D maybe TRBD1 (5 bases). V was cut by 2 bases and J by 9 bases, with 12 bases left in between. Germline V gene sequence: CDR1 SGHRS, CDR2 YFSETQ. This CDR3 is 14 amino acids long. CDR3 bases: TGCGCCAGCAGCTTTGCAGGGAATGGTTCACCCCTCCACTTT. Its protein is CASSFAGNGSPLHF.